The T cell receptor beta chain described here comes from a study of CD8+ T cells in alopecia areata. The CDR3 is 12 amino acids. Germline lookup yields CDR1 MGHRA and CDR2 YSYEKL. Trimming removed 2 bases from V and 7 bases from J, with 9 bases in between. As the sequencing template, cDNA was produced by extracting RNA and reverse transcribing it. Using immunoSEQ multiplex PCR, the repertoire was profiled, and TCRdb retains in-frame clones only, with some absent. The data show about 180,000 clones, roughly 60% seen once. The chain uses TRBV4-1 and TRBJ2-7, with a possible D match to TRBD2 (5 bases). This clonotype was obtained from a human donor with alopecia areata. Material: CD4+ T cells sorted from blood, obtained at week 0. Here the CDR3 DNA reads TGCGCCAGCAGCCAACCTCGGGGAGAGCAGTACTTC. This gives the protein CASSQPRGEQYF.